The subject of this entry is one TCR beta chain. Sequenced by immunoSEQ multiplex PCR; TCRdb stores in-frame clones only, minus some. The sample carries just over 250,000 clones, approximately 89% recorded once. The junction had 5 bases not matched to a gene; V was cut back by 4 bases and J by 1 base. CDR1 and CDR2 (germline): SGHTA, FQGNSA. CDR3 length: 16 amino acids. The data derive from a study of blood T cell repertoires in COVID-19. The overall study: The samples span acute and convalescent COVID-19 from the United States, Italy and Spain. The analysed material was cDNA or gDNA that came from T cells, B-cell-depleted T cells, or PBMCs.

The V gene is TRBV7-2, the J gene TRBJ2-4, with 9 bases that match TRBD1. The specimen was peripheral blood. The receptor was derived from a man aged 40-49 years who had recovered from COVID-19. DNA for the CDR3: TGTGCCAGCAGCTCCTCACAGGGGGCGGCCAAAAACATTCAGTACTTC. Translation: CASSSSQGAAKNIQYF. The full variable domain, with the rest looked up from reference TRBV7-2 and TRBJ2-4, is GAGVSQSPSNKVTEKGKDVELRCDPISGHTALYWYRQSLGQGLEFLIYFQGNSAPDKSGLPSDRFSAERTGGSVSTLTIQRTQQEDSAVYLCASSSSQGAAKNIQYFGAGTRLSVL.